This T cell receptor beta chain was identified in a study of cytomegalovirus exposure and HLA in healthy donors. With 8 bases clipped from V and 5 bases from J, the junction kept 3 bases outside the gene matches. The CDR3 is 13 amino acids. Per germline, CDR1 SEHNR and CDR2 FQNEAQ (reference sequence). PCR amplification relied on 60 Vbeta primers (plus 13 Jbeta primers). Libraries were prepared by immunoSEQ multiplex PCR; TCRdb keeps only in-frame clonotypes and omits some of them. Seen here are about 95,000 clones, approximately 77% observed once, and the top ten hold approximately 4.4%. Notes on this clone: The antigen is unknown.

Study results and caveats: Segments of the TCR beta V type were, in most cases, productive about 87% or about 30% of the time in an earlier analysis. Sequencing had likely introduced a cluster of highly shared sequence variants as an artifact. Reportedly, cytomegalovirus status was diagnosed with high sensitivity and specificity.

The sequence came from a woman in her 40s in good health and CMV-seronegative. The V call is TRBV7-9, the J call TRBJ1-5, with 10 bases fitting TRBD1. The sample comprised PBMCs. The CDR3 DNA reads as TGTGCCAGCGGGACAGGGGTCGATCAGCCCCAGCATTTT. Residues: CASGTGVDQPQHF. Based on the CDR3 plus reference TRBV7-9 and TRBJ1-5, the full variable domain is DTGVSQNPRHKITKRGQNVTFRCDPISEHNRLYWYRQTLGQGPEFLTYFQNEAQLEKSRLLSDRFSAERPKGSFSTLEIQRTEQGDSAMYLCASGTGVDQPQHFGDGTRLSIL.